Below, 7 T cell receptor beta chains from the same sample are listed, as sequenced in a study of Graves' ophthalmopathy and Graves' hyperthyroidism. Investigators amplified TCR beta CDR3 regions from RNA transcripts. HTBI-primed RT-PCR formed the first round, and a multiplex PCR formed the second. MiXCR, run by TCRdb on the multiplex PCR reads, gives a single entry per CDR3 protein. This sample carries about half a million distinct CDR3 sequences, approximately 15% of them seen once, and the ten largest clones take roughly 10%. The sequencing input was blood. Source of these receptors: a woman aged 25 to 45 with Graves' ophthalmopathy.

In this sample, this clonotype turned up a few times. The genes are TRBV27 and TRBJ1-5; TRBD1 aligns across 10 bases. The CDR3 is 16 amino acids. The ends lost 2 bases at V and 4 bases at J; junction bases unmatched: 5. Germline V gene data show CDR1 as MNHEY and CDR2 as SMNVEV (reference sequence). The CDR3 protein is CASSLTGTGVNQPQHF. CDR3 DNA sequence: TGTGCCAGCAGTTTAACCGGGACAGGGGTTAATCAGCCCCAGCATTTT.

This clonotype has a count of ten or more. A junction boundary mismatches the germline segment, possibly from a read error. This chain connects TRBV7-2 to TRBJ2-7; D is unclear. Per germline, CDR1 SGHTA and CDR2 FQGNSA. This CDR3 is built from 14 residues. The CDR3 here is CASSLATAYYEQYF. CDR3 DNA sequence: TGTGCCAGCAGCTTAGCCACAGCCTACTACGAGCAATACTTC.

This clonotype has ten or more counts. The genes are TRBV7-3 and TRBJ2-2, with D hard to call. Germline V CDR1 and CDR2: SGHTA, FQGTGA. V gave up 5 bases and J gave up 4 bases, with 11 bases separating them. The CDR3 covers 14 residues. This CDR3 reads CASSPQLITGELFF. The CDR3 DNA reads TGTGCCAGCAGCCCTCAGCTGATCACCGGGGAGCTGTTTTTT.

This clonotype was recorded a few times. The chain employs TRBV5-1 and TRBJ1-6, with 8 bases lining up with TRBD1. CDR3 size: 18 residues. V trimming: 4 bases; J trimming: 0 bases; junction bases outside the gene matches: 9. Germline CDR1 and CDR2: SGHRS and YFSETQ. Here the CDR3 DNA reads TGCGCCAGCAGCCCCCTCGGACAGGGTTTCTCCTATAATTCACCCCTCCACTTT. This encodes CASSPLGQGFSYNSPLHF.

This clonotype was counted ten times or more. The chain uses TRBV12-5 and TRBJ2-7, with TRBD1 identical over 7 bases. V dropped 6 bases and J dropped 2; count of bases not matched to a gene: 7. The CDR3 covers 14 residues. Germline V gives CDR1 LGHNT, CDR2 FRNRAP. The CDR3 reads CASGPGTEPYEQYF. The CDR3 nucleotides read TGTGCTAGTGGGCCAGGGACAGAACCCTACGAGCAGTACTTC.

This clonotype showed up just a few times. This could be a read error, since a much larger clone is one nucleotide away. The chain links TRBV9 to TRBJ2-7; 7 nucleotides align to TRBD1. CDR1 SGDLS and CDR2 YYNGEE come from the germline V gene. This CDR3 has 15 amino acids. V shed 3 bases and J 6 bases; nucleotides not matched to a gene: 12. CDR3 sequence (DNA): TGTGCCAGCAGCGCGGAGGAAGGGGGCCACGCCGAGCAGTACTTC. Protein: CASSAEEGGHAEQYF. Combining the CDR3 with reference TRBV9 and TRBJ2-7 gives the whole variable domain DSGVTQTPKHLITATGQRVTLRCSPRSGDLSVYWYQQSLDQGLQFLIQYYNGEERAKGNILERFSAQQFPDLHSELNLSSLELGDSALYFCASSAEEGGHAEQYFGPGTRLTVT.

Many counts were recorded for this clonotype. The V gene is TRBV11-2, the J gene TRBJ2-5; TRBD2 aligns across 9 bases. V shed 1 base, J shed 6 bases, and the junction held 15 bases outside the gene matches. The CDR3 runs 18 residues. CDR1 SGHAT and CDR2 FQNNGV come from the germline V gene. The CDR3 sequence is CASSLVTPGREGQQTQYF. The CDR3 DNA sequence: TGTGCCAGCAGCTTAGTCACGCCCGGGCGGGAGGGCCAGCAGACCCAGTACTTC. The full variable domain, its missing parts supplied by reference TRBV11-2 and TRBJ2-5, is EAGVAQSPRYKIIEKRQSVAFWCNPISGHATLYWYQQILGQGPKLLIQFQNNGVVDDSQLPKDRFSAERLKGVDSTLKIQPAKLEDSAVYLCASSLVTPGREGQQTQYFGPGTRLLVL.